This T cell receptor beta chain was sequenced for a study of cytomegalovirus exposure and HLA in healthy donors. Overall study results and limits: Diagnosis of cytomegalovirus status made by the classifier reportedly showed high specificity and sensitivity. The study recorded 150 to 200 TCR beta chains that were cytomegalovirus-associated. Most TCR sequences showed up rarely, but some public TCRs showed up in many donors.

Germline V gene lookup returns CDR1 SGHTA and CDR2 FQGTGA. The CDR3 runs 15 residues. V shed 5 bases and J 4 bases; nucleotides not matched to a gene: 6. It was the roughly 130-subject validation cohort, separate from the roughly 700-subject first cohort, to which the donors belonged. Measured with immunoSEQ multiplex PCR; TCRdb has only the in-frame clones, and not every one. The repertoire includes about 400,000 clones, about nine tenths of them detected once, and approximately 0.86% sits in the top ten. Regarding this clone: The antigen remains unidentified.

This sequence joins TRBV7-3 and TRBJ2-3, with 10 nucleotides matching TRBD1. This clonotype was obtained from a young woman in good health and CMV-seronegative. What was sequenced was PBMCs. Here the CDR3 DNA reads TGTGCCAGCAGCCTGGGACAGGGGAGGTCAGATACGCAGTATTTT. Translated, it gives CASSLGQGRSDTQYF.